This T cell receptor beta chain comes out of a study of blood T cell repertoires in COVID-19. Overall study: T cells, B-cell-depleted T cells, or PBMCs supplied cDNA or gDNA.

Germline V CDR1 and CDR2: SQVTM, ANQGSEA. The CDR3 consists of 13 residues. V gave up 7 bases and J gave up 4 bases, with 16 bases separating them. Profiling relied on immunoSEQ multiplex PCR, and the TCRdb table lists in-frame clones only, not all of them. The repertoire consists of 45,000 or so clones, with 80% to 90% occurring once and the leading ten covering 40% to 55%. The source of this sequence is a human donor in a cohort sampled during active COVID-19. The chain combines TRBV29-1 with TRBJ1-1, with D maybe TRBD1 (6 bases). Sequencing was done on a sample of peripheral blood. CDR3 sequence (DNA): TGCAGCGCCTACAGGGTTGGGGGCACTGAAGCTTTCTTT. Amino acid sequence: CSAYRVGGTEAFF.